The source of this T cell receptor (beta chain) is a study of T cell changes during pregnancy in multiple sclerosis. TCRdb's copy holds only in-frame clones and misses some; the assay was immunoSEQ multiplex PCR. The table has more than 70,000 clones, 90% to 95% seen once. J was trimmed by 2 bases and V by 5 bases; bases with no gene match: 12. The CDR3 has 16 residues. The germline gives CDR1 SGHAT, CDR2 FQNNGV. The clonotype originates from a female donor in good health, enrolled as a control in a pregnancy study. The rearrangement uses TRBV11-2 and TRBJ2-7; 7 bases map to TRBD2. The source material was peripheral blood, sampled after pregnancy. The CDR3 DNA reads TGTGCCAGCAGCAACCCACAGAGCGGGACCACCTACGAGCAGTACTTC. Amino acid sequence: CASSNPQSGTTYEQYF.